These 3 T cell receptor beta chains came from one sample sequenced in a study of T cell responses to AZD1222 COVID-19 vaccine. Here immunoSEQ multiplex PCR was the method, and the copy in TCRdb shows in-frame clones only, minus some. Of more than 75,000 clones in the sample, about four fifths were seen once. The sequencing used peripheral blood, collected 28 days after the second AZD1222 dose. The receptors were sampled from an adult who received the AZD1222 COVID-19 vaccine.

This clone was counted once. This chain uses TRBV27 with TRBJ2-1, with D uncertain. The germline gives CDR1 MNHEY, CDR2 SMNVEV (reference sequence). CDR3 size: 13 residues. V lost 0 bases and J 6 bases, leaving 6 bases between the germline ends. The CDR3 DNA follows: TGTGCCAGCAGTTTATCCTCGAGCAATGAGCAGTTCTTC. The encoded protein is CASSLSSSNEQFF.

This sequence joins TRBV4-1 and TRBJ1-2; TRBD1 might be the D (6 bases). Trimming removed 5 bases from V and 6 bases from J, with 19 bases in between. The CDR3 length is 15 residues. Germline V lookup: CDR1 MGHRA, CDR2 YSYEKL. CDR3 sequence: CASSSPPTTGHGYTF. CDR3 in DNA: TGCGCCAGCAGCTCTCCCCCCACGACAGGACATGGCTACACCTTC.

The chain carries TRBV19 and TRBJ2-3, with D possibly matching TRBD1 (6 bases). The germline V gene has CDR1 LNHDA and CDR2 SQIVND (reference sequence). The CDR3 totals 13 residues. Between the trimmed V and J ends, which lost 8 bases and 1 base, there was a span of 10 bases. This chain's CDR3 is CASSTGGTDTQYF. CDR3 DNA: TGTGCCAGTTCGACAGGAGGCACAGATACGCAGTATTTT.